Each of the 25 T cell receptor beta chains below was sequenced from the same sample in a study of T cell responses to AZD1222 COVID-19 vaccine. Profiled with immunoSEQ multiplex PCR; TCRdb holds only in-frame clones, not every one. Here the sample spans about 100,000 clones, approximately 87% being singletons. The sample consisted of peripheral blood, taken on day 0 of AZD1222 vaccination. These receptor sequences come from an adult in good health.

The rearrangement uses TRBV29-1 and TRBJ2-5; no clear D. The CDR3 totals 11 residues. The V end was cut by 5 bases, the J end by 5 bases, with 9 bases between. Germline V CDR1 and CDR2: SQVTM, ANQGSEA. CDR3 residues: CSVLWVETQYF. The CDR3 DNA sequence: TGCAGCGTTCTCTGGGTGGAGACCCAGTACTTC.

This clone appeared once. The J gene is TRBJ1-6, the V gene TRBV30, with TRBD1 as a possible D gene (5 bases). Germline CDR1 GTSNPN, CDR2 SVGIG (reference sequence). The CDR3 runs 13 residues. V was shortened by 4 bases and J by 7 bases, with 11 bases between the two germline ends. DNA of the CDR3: TGTGCCTGGAAGGGTCAGGGCAATTCACCCCTCCACTTT. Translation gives CAWKGQGNSPLHF.

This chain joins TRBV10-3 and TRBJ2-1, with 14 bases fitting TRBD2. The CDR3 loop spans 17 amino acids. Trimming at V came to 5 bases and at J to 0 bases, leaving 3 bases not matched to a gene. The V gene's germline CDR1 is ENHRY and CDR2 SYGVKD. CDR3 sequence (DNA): TGTGCCATCAGTTCCGGGACTAGCGGGAGCTCCTACAATGAGCAGTTCTTC. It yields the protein CAISSGTSGSSYNEQFF.

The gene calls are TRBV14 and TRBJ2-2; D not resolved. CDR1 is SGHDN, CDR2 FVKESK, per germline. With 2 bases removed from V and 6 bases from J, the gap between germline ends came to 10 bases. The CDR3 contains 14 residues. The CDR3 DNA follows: TGTGCCAGCAGCCAATCAATTTCGGCCGGGGAGCTGTTTTTT. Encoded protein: CASSQSISAGELFF. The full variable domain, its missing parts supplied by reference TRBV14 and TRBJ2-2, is EAGVTQFPSHSVIEKGQTVTLRCDPISGHDNLYWYRRVMGKEIKFLLHFVKESKQDESGMPNNRFLAERTGGTYSTLKVQPAELEDSGVYFCASSQSISAGELFFGEGSRLTVL.

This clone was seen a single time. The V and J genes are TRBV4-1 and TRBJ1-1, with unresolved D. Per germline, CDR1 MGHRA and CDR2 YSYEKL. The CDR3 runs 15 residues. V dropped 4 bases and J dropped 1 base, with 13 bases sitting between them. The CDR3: CASSPHEQQNTEAFF. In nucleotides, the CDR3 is TGCGCCAGCAGCCCCCACGAACAGCAGAACACTGAAGCTTTCTTT.

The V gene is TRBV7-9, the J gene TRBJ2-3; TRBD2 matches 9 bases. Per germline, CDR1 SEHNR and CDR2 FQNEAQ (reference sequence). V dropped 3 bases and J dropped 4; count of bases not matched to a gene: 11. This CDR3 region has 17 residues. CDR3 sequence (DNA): TGTGCCAGCAGCTTCACCGGACTAGCGTATAGACCAGATACGCAGTATTTT. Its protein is CASSFTGLAYRPDTQYF.

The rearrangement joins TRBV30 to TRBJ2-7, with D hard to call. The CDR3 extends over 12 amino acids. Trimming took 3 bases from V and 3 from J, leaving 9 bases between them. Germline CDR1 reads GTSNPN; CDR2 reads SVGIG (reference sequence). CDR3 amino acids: CAWSGLYYEQYF. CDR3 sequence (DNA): TGTGCCTGGAGCGGGCTCTACTACGAGCAGTACTTC.

The CDR3 is CASSRTVDSPLHF. DNA of the CDR3: TGTGCCAGCAGTAGGACAGTCGATTCACCCCTCCACTTT. The V call is TRBV28, the J call TRBJ1-6; D might be TRBD1 (6 bases). Between the trimmed V and J ends, which lost 5 bases and 8 bases, there was a span of 10 bases. Germline assignment: CDR1 MDHEN and CDR2 SYDVKM. The CDR3 is made up of 13 amino acids.

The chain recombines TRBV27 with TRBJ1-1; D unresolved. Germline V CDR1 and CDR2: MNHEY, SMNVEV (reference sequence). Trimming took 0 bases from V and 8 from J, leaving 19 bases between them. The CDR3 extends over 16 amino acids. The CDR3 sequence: CASSLSGPWRGPEAFF. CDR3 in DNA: TGTGCCAGCAGTTTATCGGGCCCTTGGCGAGGCCCCGAAGCTTTCTTT.

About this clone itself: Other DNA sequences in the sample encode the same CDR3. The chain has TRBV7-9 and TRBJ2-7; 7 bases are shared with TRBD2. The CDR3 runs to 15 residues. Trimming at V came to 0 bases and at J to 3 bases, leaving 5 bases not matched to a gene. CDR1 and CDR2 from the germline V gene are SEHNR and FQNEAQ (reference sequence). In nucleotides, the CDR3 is TGTGCCAGCAGCTTAGCGCTTACGGGAGGCTACGAGCAGTACTTC. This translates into CASSLALTGGYEQYF.

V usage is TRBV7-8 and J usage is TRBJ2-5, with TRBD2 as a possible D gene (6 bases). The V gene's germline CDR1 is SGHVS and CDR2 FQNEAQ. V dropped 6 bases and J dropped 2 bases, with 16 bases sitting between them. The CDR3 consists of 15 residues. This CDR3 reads CASRGTEGPQETQYF. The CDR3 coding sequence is TGTGCCAGCAGGGGAACGGAGGGGCCACAAGAGACCCAGTACTTC.

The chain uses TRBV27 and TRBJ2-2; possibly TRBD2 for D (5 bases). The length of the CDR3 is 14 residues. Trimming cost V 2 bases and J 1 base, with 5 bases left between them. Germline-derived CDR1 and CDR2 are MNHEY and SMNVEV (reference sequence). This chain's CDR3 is CASSLEGNTGELFF. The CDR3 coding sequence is TGTGCCAGCAGTTTAGAGGGGAACACCGGGGAGCTGTTTTTT.

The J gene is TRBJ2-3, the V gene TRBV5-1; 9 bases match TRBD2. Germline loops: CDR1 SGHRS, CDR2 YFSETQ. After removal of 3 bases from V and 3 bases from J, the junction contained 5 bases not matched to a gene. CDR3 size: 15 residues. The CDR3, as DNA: TGCGCCAGCAGCTCGGGAGCGGGAGGAACAGATACGCAGTATTTT. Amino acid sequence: CASSSGAGGTDTQYF.

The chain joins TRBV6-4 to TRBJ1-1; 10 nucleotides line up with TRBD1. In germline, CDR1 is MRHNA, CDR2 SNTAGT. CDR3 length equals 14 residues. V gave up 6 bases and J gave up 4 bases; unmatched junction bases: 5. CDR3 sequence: CASRRDRGSTEAFF. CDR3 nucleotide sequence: TGTGCCAGCAGACGGGACAGGGGAAGCACTGAAGCTTTCTTT.

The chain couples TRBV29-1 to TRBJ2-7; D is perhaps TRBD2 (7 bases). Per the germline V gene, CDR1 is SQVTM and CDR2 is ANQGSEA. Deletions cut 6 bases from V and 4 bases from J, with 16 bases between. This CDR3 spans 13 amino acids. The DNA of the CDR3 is TGCAGCGTCGGACAGTTCGGGGGGTACGAGCAGTACTTC. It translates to CSVGQFGGYEQYF.

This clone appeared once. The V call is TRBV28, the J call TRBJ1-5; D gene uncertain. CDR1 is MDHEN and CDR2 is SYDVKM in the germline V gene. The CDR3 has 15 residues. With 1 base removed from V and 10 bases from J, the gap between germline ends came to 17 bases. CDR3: CASSLLRTLRSPQHF. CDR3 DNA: TGTGCCAGCAGTTTATTACGGACTTTGAGGTCCCCCCAGCATTTT.

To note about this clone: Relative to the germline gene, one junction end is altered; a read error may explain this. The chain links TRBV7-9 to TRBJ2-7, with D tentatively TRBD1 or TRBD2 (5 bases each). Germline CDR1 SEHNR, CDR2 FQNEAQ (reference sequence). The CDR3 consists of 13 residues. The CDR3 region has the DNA TGTGCCAGCAGCTTCGGGGCCTCCTCCGAGCAGTACTTC. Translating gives CASSFGASSEQYF.

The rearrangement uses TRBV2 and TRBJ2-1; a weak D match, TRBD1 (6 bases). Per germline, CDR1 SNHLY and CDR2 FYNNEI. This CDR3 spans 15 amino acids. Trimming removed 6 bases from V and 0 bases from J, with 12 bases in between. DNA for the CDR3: TGTGCCAGCAGAGAGGACAGTAGCTCCTACAATGAGCAGTTCTTC. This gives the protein CASREDSSSYNEQFF.

The CDR3 spells CASSSGQGSDPGELFF. Written as DNA, the CDR3 is TGTGCCAGCAGCTCCGGACAGGGATCAGATCCCGGGGAGCTGTTTTTT. The chain combines TRBV7-9 with TRBJ2-2, with 8 bases fitting TRBD1. V lost 4 bases to trimming and J lost 6 bases; unmatched junction nucleotides: 10. Germline V gene data show CDR1 as SEHNR and CDR2 as FQNEAQ (reference sequence). The CDR3 extends over 16 amino acids.

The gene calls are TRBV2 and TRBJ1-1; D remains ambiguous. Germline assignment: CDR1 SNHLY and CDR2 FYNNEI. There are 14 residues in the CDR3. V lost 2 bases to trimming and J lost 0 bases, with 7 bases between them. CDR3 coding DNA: TGTGCCAGCAGTGAAAGCCGGATGAACACTGAAGCTTTCTTT. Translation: CASSESRMNTEAFF.

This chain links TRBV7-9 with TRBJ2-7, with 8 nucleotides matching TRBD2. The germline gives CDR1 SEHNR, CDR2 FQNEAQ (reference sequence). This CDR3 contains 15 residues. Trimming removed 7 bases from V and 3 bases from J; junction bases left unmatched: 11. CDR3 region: CASTPRLAGNYEQYF. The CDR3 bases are TGTGCCAGCACCCCCCGGCTAGCGGGCAACTACGAGCAGTACTTC.

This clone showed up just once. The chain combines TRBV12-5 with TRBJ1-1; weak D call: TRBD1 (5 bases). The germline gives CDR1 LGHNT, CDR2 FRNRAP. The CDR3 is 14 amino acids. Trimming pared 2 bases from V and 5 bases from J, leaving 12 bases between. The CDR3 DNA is TGTGCTAGTGGTTTGTTGGGGCCGAGGACTGAAGCTTTCTTT. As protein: CASGLLGPRTEAFF.

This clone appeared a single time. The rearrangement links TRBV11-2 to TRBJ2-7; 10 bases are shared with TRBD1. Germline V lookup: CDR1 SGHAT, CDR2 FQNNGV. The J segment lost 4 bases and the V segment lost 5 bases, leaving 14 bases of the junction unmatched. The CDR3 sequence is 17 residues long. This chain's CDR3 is CASSLRRLGQGVYEQYF. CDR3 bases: TGTGCCAGCAGCCTCCGCAGACTCGGACAGGGGGTTTACGAGCAGTACTTC.

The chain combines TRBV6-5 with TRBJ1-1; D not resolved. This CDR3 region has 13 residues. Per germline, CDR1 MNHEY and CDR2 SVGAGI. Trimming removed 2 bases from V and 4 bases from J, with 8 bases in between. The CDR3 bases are TGTGCCAGCAGTTACAGCGGAGGCACTGAAGCTTTCTTT. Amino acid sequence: CASSYSGGTEAFF.

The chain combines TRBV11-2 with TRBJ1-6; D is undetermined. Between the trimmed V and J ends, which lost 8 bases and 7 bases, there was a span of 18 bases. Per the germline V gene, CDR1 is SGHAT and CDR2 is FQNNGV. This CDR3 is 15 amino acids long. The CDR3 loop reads CASRPIVGKNSPLHF. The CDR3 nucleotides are TGTGCCAGCCGCCCTATTGTGGGGAAGAATTCACCCCTCCACTTT. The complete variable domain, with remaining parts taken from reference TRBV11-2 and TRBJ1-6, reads EAGVAQSPRYKIIEKRQSVAFWCNPISGHATLYWYQQILGQGPKLLIQFQNNGVVDDSQLPKDRFSAERLKGVDSTLKIQPAKLEDSAVYLCASRPIVGKNSPLHFGNGTRLTVT.